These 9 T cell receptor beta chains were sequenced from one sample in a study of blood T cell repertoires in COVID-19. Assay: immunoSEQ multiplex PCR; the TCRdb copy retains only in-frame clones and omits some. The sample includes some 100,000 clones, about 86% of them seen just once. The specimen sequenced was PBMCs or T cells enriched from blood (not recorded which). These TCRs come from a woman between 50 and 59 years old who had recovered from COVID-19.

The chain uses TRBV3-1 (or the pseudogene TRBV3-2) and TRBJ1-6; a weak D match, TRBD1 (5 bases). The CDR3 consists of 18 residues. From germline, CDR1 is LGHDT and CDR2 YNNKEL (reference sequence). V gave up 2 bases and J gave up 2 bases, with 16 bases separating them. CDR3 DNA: TGTGCCAGCAGCCAAAACGGGACCCGGAGGGCCTATAATTCACCCCTCCACTTT. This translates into CASSQNGTRRAYNSPLHF.

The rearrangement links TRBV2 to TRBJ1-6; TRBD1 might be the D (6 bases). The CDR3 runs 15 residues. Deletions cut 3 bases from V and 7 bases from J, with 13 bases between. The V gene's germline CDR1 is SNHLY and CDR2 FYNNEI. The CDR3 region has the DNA TGTGCCAGCAGTGATGAAGGGGACACCAATTCACCCCTCCACTTT. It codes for CASSDEGDTNSPLHF.

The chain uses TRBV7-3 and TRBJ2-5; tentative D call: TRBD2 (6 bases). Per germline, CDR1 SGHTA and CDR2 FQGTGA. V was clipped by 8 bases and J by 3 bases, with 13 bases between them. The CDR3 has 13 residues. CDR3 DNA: TGTGCCAGCGGGAGGACCAATAAAGAGACCCAGTACTTC. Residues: CASGRTNKETQYF. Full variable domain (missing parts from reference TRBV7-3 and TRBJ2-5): GAGVSQTPSNKVTEKGKYVELRCDPISGHTALYWYRQSLGQGPEFLIYFQGTGAADDSGLPNDRFFAVRPEGSVSTLKIQRTERGDSAVYLCASGRTNKETQYFGPGTRLLVL.

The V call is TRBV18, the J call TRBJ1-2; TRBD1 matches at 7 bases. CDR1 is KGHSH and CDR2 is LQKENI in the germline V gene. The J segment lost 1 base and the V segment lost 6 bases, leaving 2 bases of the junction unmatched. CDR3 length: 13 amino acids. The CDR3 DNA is TGTGCCAGCTCCGCAGGGGGTAACTATGGCTACACCTTC. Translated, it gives CASSAGGNYGYTF.

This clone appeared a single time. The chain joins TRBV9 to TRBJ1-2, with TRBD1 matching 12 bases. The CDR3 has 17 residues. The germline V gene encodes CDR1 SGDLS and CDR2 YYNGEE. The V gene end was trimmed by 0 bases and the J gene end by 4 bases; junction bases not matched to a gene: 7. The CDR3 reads CASSVAGQGASGYGYTF. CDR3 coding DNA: TGTGCCAGCAGCGTAGCGGGACAGGGGGCGTCTGGCTATGGCTACACCTTC.

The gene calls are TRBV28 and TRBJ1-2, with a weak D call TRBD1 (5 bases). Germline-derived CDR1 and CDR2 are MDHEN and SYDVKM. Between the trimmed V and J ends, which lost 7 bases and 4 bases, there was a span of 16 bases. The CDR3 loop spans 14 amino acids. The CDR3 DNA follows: TGTGCCAGCAAAGTACCGGGGGTCCCCTATGGCTACACCTTC. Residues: CASKVPGVPYGYTF.

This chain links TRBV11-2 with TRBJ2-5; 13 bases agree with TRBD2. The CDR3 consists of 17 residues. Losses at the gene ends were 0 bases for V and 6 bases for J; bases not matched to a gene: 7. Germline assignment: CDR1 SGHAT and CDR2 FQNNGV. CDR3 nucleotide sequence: TGTGCCAGCAGCTTAGATGCCCGGACTAGCGGGGGAAAGACCCAGTACTTC. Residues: CASSLDARTSGGKTQYF.

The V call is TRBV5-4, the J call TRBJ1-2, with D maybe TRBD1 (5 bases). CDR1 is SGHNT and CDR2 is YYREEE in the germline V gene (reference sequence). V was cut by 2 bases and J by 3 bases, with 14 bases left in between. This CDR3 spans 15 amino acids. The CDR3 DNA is TGTGCCAGCAGCTTTGACAGACTGGGTTACTATGGCTACACCTTC. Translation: CASSFDRLGYYGYTF.

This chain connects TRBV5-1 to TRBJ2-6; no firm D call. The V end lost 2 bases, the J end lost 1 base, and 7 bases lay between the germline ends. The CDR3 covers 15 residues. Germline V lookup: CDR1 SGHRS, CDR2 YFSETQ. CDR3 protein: CASSLALSGANVLTF. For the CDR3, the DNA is TGCGCCAGCAGCTTAGCCCTATCTGGGGCCAACGTCCTGACTTTC.